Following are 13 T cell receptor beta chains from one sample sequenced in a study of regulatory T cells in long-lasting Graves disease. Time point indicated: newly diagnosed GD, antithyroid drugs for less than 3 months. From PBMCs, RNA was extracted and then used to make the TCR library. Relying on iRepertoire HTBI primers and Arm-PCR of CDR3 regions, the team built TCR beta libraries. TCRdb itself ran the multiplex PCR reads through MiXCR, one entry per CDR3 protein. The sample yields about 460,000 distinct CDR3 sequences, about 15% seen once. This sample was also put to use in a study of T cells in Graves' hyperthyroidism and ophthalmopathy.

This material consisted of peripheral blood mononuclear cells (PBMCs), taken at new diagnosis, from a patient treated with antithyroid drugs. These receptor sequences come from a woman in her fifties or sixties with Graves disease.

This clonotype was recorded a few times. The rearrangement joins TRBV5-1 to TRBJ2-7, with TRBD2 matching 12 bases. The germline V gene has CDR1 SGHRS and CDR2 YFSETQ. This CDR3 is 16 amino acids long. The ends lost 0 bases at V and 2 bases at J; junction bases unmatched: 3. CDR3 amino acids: CASSLASGRAPYEQYF. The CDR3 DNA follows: TGCGCCAGCAGCTTGGCTAGCGGGAGGGCCCCCTACGAGCAGTACTTC.

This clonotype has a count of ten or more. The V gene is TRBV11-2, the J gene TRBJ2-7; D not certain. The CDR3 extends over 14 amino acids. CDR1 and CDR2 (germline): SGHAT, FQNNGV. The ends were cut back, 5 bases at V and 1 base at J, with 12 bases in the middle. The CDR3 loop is CASSPYTGSYEQYF. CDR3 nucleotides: TGTGCCAGCAGCCCGTATACGGGTTCCTACGAGCAGTACTTC.

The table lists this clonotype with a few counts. The DNA for the CDR3 is TGTGCCAGCACCACGGCAGTAAACACCGGGGAGCTGTTTTTT. It is translated as CASTTAVNTGELFF. The V call is TRBV9, the J call TRBJ2-2; D call uncertain. The CDR3 runs to 14 residues. Germline V CDR1 and CDR2: SGDLS, YYNGEE. Trimming shortened V by 6 bases and J by 2 bases, and 11 bases separated the two germline ends.

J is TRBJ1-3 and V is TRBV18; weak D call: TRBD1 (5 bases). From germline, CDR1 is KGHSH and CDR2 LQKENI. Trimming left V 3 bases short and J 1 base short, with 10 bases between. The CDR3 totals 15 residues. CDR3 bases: TGTGCCAGCTCACCGCCCGGGACTTCTGGAAACACCATATATTTT. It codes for CASSPPGTSGNTIYF. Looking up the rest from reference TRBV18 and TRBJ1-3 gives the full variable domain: NAGVMQNPRHLVRRRGQEARLRCSPMKGHSHVYWYRQLPEEGLKFMVYLQKENIIDESGMPKERFSAEFPKEGPSILRIQQVVRGDSAAYFCASSPPGTSGNTIYFGEGSWLTVV.

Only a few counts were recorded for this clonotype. The DNA of the CDR3 is TGTGCCAGCAGTTTAGACCCCTCCGAGCAGTACTTC. It is translated as CASSLDPSEQYF. The chain carries TRBV28 and TRBJ2-7; D gene ambiguous. The CDR3 runs 12 residues. V shed 2 bases and J shed 6 bases, with 8 bases lying between them. The V gene's germline CDR1 is MDHEN and CDR2 SYDVKM.

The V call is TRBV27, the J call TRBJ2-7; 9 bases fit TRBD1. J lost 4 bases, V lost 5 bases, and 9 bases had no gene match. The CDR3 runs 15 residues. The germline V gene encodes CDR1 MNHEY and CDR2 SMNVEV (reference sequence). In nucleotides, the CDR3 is TGTGCCAGCAGTCCTTATACAGGGGGCGAATACGAGCAGTACTTC. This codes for CASSPYTGGEYEQYF.

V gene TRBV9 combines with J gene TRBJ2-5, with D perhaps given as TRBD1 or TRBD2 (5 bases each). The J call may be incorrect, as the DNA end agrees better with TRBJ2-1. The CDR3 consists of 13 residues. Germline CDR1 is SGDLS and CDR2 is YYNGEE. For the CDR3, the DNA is TGTGCCAGCAGCATGTTGGGGGACAATGAGCAGTTCTTC. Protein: CASSMLGDNEQFF.

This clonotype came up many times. CDR3 in amino acids: CASSLSPHVRARETQYF. In DNA, the CDR3 is TGTGCCAGCAGCCTAAGCCCCCACGTGAGGGCACGAGAGACCCAGTACTTC. The chain combines TRBV2 with TRBJ2-5; D is possibly TRBD2 (5 bases). From germline, CDR1 is SNHLY and CDR2 FYNNEI. Deletions cut 6 bases from V and 4 bases from J, with 24 bases between. The CDR3 is 17 amino acids.

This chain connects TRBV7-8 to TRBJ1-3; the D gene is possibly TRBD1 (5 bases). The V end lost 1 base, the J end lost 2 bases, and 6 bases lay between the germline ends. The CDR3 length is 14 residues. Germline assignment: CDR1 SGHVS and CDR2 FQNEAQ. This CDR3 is CASSLGQTGNTIYF. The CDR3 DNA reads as TGTGCCAGCAGCTTAGGACAGACTGGAAACACCATATATTTT.

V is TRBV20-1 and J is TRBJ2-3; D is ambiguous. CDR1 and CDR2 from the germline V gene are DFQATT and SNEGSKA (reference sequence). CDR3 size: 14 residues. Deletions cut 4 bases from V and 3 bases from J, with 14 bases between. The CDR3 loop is CSATGTSRTDTQYF. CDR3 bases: TGCAGTGCTACAGGAACGTCGCGGACAGATACGCAGTATTTT.

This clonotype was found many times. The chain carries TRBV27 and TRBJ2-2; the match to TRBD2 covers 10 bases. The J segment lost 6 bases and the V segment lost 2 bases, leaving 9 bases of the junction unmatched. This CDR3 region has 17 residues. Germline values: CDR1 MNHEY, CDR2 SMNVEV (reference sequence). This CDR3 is CASSLLAGAPRPGELFF. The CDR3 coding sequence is TGTGCCAGCAGTTTACTAGCGGGAGCTCCACGTCCCGGGGAGCTGTTTTTT.

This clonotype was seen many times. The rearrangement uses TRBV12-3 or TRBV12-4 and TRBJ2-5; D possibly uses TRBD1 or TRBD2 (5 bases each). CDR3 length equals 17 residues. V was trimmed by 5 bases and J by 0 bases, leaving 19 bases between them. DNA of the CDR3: TGTGCCAGCAGTCCGTCCCCGGGACCCTATGACCAAGAGACCCAGTACTTC. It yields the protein CASSPSPGPYDQETQYF.

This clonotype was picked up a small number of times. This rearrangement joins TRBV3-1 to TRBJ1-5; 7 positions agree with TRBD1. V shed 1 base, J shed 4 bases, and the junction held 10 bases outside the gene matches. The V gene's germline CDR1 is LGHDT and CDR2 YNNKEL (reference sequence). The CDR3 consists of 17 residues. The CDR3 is CASSQGIKGGLNQPQHF. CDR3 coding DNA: TGTGCCAGCAGCCAAGGGATTAAAGGGGGCCTTAATCAGCCCCAGCATTTT.